These 10 T cell receptor beta chains were sequenced from one sample in a study of blood T cell repertoires in COVID-19. The assay was immunoSEQ multiplex PCR, and TCRdb's table has in-frame clones only and misses some. The table has approximately 160,000 clones, about 74% seen once. Input material: peripheral blood. These receptors came from a man in his sixties with acute or convalescent COVID-19.

The chain has TRBV3-1 (or the pseudogene TRBV3-2) and TRBJ1-1; D is undetermined. Trimming took 3 bases from V and 4 from J, leaving 9 bases between them. The CDR3 is made up of 13 amino acids. Germline lookup yields CDR1 LGHDT and CDR2 YNNKEL (reference sequence). The DNA of the CDR3 is TGTGCCAGCAGCCAGGGAGTCGGCACTGAAGCTTTCTTT. Translated: CASSQGVGTEAFF.

V gene TRBV11-2 combines with J gene TRBJ2-1, with 11 nucleotides matching TRBD2. Germline lookup yields CDR1 SGHAT and CDR2 FQNNGV. Unmatched junction bases numbered 10, after V lost 0 bases and J lost 15 bases. The CDR3 runs to 15 residues. CDR3 sequence: CASSLDRLAGTESFF. The CDR3 nucleotides are TGTGCCAGCAGCTTAGACCGACTAGCGGGAACGGAGTCGTTCTTC.

Remarks on this clone: The sample carries other DNA sequences with the same CDR3. V is TRBV11-3 and J is TRBJ2-1; TRBD1 matches 9 bases. Looked up from germline, CDR1 is SGHNT and CDR2 is YENEEA. V was clipped by 4 bases and J by 5 bases; unmatched bases: 6. The CDR3 consists of 15 residues. Here the CDR3 DNA reads TGTGCCAGCAGCTCCTCCGGGACAGGGAACAATGAGCAGTTCTTC. It translates to CASSSSGTGNNEQFF.

This clone was found once. This chain joins TRBV5-1 and TRBJ1-1; D gene unclear. This CDR3 is 15 amino acids long. The V end lost 4 bases, the J end lost 3 bases, and 16 bases lay between the germline ends. The germline CDR1 and CDR2 sequences are SGHRS and YFSETQ. The CDR3 region has the DNA TGCGCCAGCAGCCCGTCGGGATATAAAGACACTGAAGCTTTCTTT. The encoded protein is CASSPSGYKDTEAFF.

The chain combines TRBV9 with TRBJ2-5, with D unclear. The CDR3 has 13 amino acids. The V and J ends lost 4 bases and 0 bases respectively, with 7 bases between them. Looked up from germline, CDR1 is SGDLS and CDR2 is YYNGEE. The DNA of the CDR3 is TGTGCCAGCAGCCTGAGTGACCAAGAGACCCAGTACTTC. Translation: CASSLSDQETQYF. Full variable domain (missing parts from reference TRBV9 and TRBJ2-5): DSGVTQTPKHLITATGQRVTLRCSPRSGDLSVYWYQQSLDQGLQFLIQYYNGEERAKGNILERFSAQQFPDLHSELNLSSLELGDSALYFCASSLSDQETQYFGPGTRLLVL.

The chain recombines TRBV11-2 with TRBJ2-2; 13 bases are a match to TRBD2. Germline loops: CDR1 SGHAT, CDR2 FQNNGV. The CDR3 consists of 16 residues. V lost 4 bases, J lost 7 bases, and 6 bases stayed unmatched. In DNA, the CDR3 is TGTGCCAGCAGCTCGCGGACTAGCGGGGGTATCGGGGAGCTGTTTTTT. Residues: CASSSRTSGGIGELFF.

This clone was observed a handful of times. The rearrangement uses TRBV5-4 and TRBJ2-3; D may be TRBD2 (6 bases). Germline values: CDR1 SGHNT, CDR2 YYREEE (reference sequence). Between the trimmed V and J ends, which lost 4 bases and 4 bases, there was a span of 10 bases. This CDR3 is 13 amino acids long. CDR3 sequence reads: CASSPGGPDTQYF. The CDR3 DNA reads as TGTGCCAGCAGCCCCGGGGGTCCAGATACGCAGTATTTT.

This chain uses TRBV18 with TRBJ1-2; D possibly corresponds to TRBD1 (6 bases). Trimming cost V 1 base and J 2 bases, with 17 bases left between them. The germline CDR1 and CDR2 sequences are KGHSH and LQKENI. This CDR3 comprises 17 residues. CDR3 bases: TGTGCCAGCTCACCACGGAATCAACAGGGCGGAAACTATGGCTACACCTTC. Protein: CASSPRNQQGGNYGYTF. Looking up the rest from reference TRBV18 and TRBJ1-2 gives the full variable domain: NAGVMQNPRHLVRRRGQEARLRCSPMKGHSHVYWYRQLPEEGLKFMVYLQKENIIDESGMPKERFSAEFPKEGPSILRIQQVVRGDSAAYFCASSPRNQQGGNYGYTFGSGTRLTVV.

The chain uses TRBV25-1 and TRBJ1-6; D unclear. V lost 0 bases to trimming and J lost 10 bases, with 7 bases between them. The V gene's germline CDR1 is MGHDK and CDR2 SYGVNS. The CDR3 runs 13 residues. CDR3 nucleotide sequence: TGTGCCAGCAGTGAATACCCGGGGTCACCCCTCCACTTT. Protein sequence: CASSEYPGSPLHF.

V usage is TRBV5-1 and J usage is TRBJ1-2, with a possible D match to TRBD1 (5 bases). The germline V gene has CDR1 SGHRS and CDR2 YFSETQ. The V end was cut by 3 bases, the J end by 7 bases, with 13 bases between. The length of the CDR3 is 13 residues. DNA for the CDR3: TGCGCCAGCAGCTCGGACGGAGGGGCTGGCTACACCTTC. This translates into CASSSDGGAGYTF.